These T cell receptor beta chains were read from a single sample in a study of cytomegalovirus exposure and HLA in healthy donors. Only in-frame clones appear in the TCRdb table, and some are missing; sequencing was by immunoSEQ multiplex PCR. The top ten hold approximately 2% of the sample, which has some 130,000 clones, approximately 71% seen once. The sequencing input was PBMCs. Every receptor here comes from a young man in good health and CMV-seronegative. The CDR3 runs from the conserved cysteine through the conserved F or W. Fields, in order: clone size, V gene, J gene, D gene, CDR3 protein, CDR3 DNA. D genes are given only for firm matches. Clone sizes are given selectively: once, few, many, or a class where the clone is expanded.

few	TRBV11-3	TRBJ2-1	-	CASSQHSGSQYNEQFF	TGTGCCAGCAGCCAACATAGCGGATCACAATACAATGAGCAGTTCTTC
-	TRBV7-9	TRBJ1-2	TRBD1	CASSSWFDRGNYGYTF	TGTGCCAGCAGCTCCTGGTTTGACAGGGGAAACTATGGCTACACCTTC
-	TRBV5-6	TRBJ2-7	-	CASSSEGGIGGTYEQYF	TGTGCCAGCAGCTCGGAGGGCGGTATAGGAGGAACATACGAGCAGTACTTC
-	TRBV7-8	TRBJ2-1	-	CASSPGGQGPFF	TGTGCCAGCAGCCCAGGGGGGCAGGGTCCGTTCTTC
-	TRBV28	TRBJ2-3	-	CASSLWAGVADTQYF	TGTGCCAGCAGTTTATGGGCAGGGGTTGCGGATACGCAGTATTTT
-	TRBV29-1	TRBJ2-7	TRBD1	CSVRDRDTYEQYF	TGCAGCGTTCGAGACAGGGACACCTACGAGCAGTACTTC
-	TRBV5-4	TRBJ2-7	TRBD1	CASSPGQLYEQYF	TGTGCCAGCAGCCCGGGACAGTTATACGAGCAGTACTTC
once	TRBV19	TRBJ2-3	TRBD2	CASSGRAGVGRDTQYF	TGTGCCAGTAGTGGTCGGGCGGGAGTCGGACGGGATACGCAGTATTTT
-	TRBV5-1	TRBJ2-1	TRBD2	CASSLALADNEQFF	TGCGCCAGCAGCTTGGCACTAGCGGACAATGAGCAGTTCTTC
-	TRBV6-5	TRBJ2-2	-	CATGALGRDGELFF	TGTGCCACAGGGGCGTTGGGAAGGGACGGGGAGCTGTTTTTT
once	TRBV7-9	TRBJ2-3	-	CASSLASDRNTDTQYF	TGTGCCAGCAGCTTAGCATCGGACAGAAACACAGATACGCAGTATTTT
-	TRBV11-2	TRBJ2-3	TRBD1	CASSLGTGLGTDTQYF	TGTGCCAGCAGCTTGGGGACAGGGCTGGGCACAGATACGCAGTATTTT
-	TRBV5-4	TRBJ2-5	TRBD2	CASSSYEGRGGETQYF	TGTGCCAGCAGCTCCTACGAGGGCCGCGGGGGAGAGACCCAGTACTTC
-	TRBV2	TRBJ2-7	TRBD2	CASVLGEAGYEQYF	TGTGCCAGCGTACTAGGTGAAGCGGGGTACGAGCAGTACTTC
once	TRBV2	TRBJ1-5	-	CASSPGGGNQPQHF	TGTGCCAGCAGCCCCGGGGGGGGGAATCAGCCCCAGCATTTT
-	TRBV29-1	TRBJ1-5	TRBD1	CSVEDQGGVGAGNQPQHF	TGCAGCGTTGAAGATCAGGGGGGAGTAGGCGCGGGTAATCAGCCCCAGCATTTT
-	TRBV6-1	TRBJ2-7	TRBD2	CASKRAGSYEQYF	TGTGCCAGCAAGAGAGCGGGGTCCTACGAGCAGTACTTC
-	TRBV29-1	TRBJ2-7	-	CSVLAAISYEQYF	TGCAGCGTTTTAGCGGCAATCTCCTACGAGCAGTACTTC
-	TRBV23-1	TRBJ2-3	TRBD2	CASSQQTSGRGRPITDTQYF	TGCGCCAGCAGTCAACAGACTAGCGGGAGAGGTCGACCAATCACAGATACGCAGTATTTT
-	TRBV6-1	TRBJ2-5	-	CASRNTQEETQYF	TGTGCCAGCAGGAATACTCAAGAAGAGACCCAGTACTTC
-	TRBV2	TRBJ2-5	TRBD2	CASSENSGSHTFGETQYF	TGTGCCAGCAGTGAAAACAGCGGGAGCCATACCTTCGGAGAGACCCAGTACTTC
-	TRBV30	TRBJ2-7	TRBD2	CAWVMAGGPYEQYF	TGTGCCTGGGTCATGGCGGGAGGTCCCTACGAGCAGTACTTC
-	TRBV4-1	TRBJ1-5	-	CASSQDSYSNQPQHF	TGCGCCAGCAGCCAAGACAGTTATAGCAATCAGCCCCAGCATTTT
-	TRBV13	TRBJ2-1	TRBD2	CASSLIGLAEGNEQFF	TGTGCCAGCAGCTTAATCGGACTAGCGGAGGGCAATGAGCAGTTCTTC
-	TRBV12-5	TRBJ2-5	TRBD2	CASGLGTLAGGGGETQYF	TGTGCTAGTGGTTTGGGTACACTAGCGGGAGGAGGGGGGGAGACCCAGTACTTC
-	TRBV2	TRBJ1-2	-	CASSPGEGWNGYTF	TGTGCCAGCAGTCCTGGAGAGGGTTGGAATGGCTACACCTTC
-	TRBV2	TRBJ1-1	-	CASIRQVLETEAFF	TGTGCCAGCATCCGACAGGTCCTGGAGACTGAAGCTTTCTTT
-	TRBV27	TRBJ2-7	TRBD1	CASSFSAGTGGNEQYF	TGTGCCAGCAGTTTCTCCGCCGGGACAGGGGGCAACGAGCAGTACTTC
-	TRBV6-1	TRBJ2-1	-	CASSVLPLGDNEQFF	TGTGCCAGCAGTGTTCTACCGTTAGGGGACAATGAGCAGTTCTTC
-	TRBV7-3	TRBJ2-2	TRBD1	CASSFTGGFNTGELFF	TGTGCCAGCAGCTTTACAGGGGGCTTTAACACCGGGGAGCTGTTTTTT
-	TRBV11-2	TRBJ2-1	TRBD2	CASSRTSGSSYNEQFF	TGTGCCAGCAGCCGGACTAGCGGGAGCTCCTACAATGAGCAGTTCTTC
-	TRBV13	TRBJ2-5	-	CASSFGGTQYF	TGTGCCAGCAGCTTCGGGGGGACCCAGTACTTC
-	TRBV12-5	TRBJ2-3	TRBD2	CASGLVLSSGTDTQYF	TGTGCTAGTGGTTTGGTACTTTCTAGCGGGACAGATACGCAGTATTTT
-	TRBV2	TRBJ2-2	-	CASSLGRRNTGELFF	TGTGCCAGCAGCTTGGGGCGGAGGAACACCGGGGAGCTGTTTTTT
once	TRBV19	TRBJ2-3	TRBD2	CASTSLLAGADTQYF	TGTGCCAGTACCTCTCTTCTAGCGGGAGCAGACACGCAGTATTTT
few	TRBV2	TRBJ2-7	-	CASSVVDAGRNEQYF	TGTGCCAGCAGTGTGGTGGATGCAGGAAGGAACGAGCAGTACTTC
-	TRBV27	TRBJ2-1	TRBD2	CASSRSGSFYNEQFF	TGTGCCAGCAGCCGAAGCGGGAGCTTCTACAATGAGCAGTTCTTC
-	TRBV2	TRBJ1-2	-	CASRDMFGYTF	TGTGCCAGCAGGGACATGTTCGGCTACACCTTC
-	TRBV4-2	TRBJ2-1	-	CASSQVLGDNEQFF	TGTGCCAGCAGCCAAGTTTTAGGAGACAATGAGCAGTTCTTC
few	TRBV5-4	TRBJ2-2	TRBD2	CASSHGLAGTGGELFF	TGTGCCAGCAGCCACGGACTAGCGGGAACGGGTGGGGAGCTGTTTTTT
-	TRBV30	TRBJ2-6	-	CAWSLGGGAGANVLTF	TGTGCCTGGAGTCTCGGTGGAGGGGCTGGGGCCAACGTCCTGACTTTC
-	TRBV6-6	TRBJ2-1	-	CASSYIQYEQFF	TGTGCCAGCAGTTATATACAGTATGAGCAGTTCTTC
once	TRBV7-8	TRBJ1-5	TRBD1	CASSLYRGINQPQHF	TGTGCCAGCAGCTTATACAGGGGTATTAATCAGCCCCAGCATTTT
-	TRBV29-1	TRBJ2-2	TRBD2	CSVAGGRDTGELFF	TGCAGCGTTGCAGGCGGGAGGGACACCGGGGAGCTGTTTTTT
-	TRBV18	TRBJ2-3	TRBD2	CASSPGPAGGPRDTQYF	TGTGCCAGCTCACCCGGGCCAGCGGGAGGGCCTAGAGATACGCAGTATTTT
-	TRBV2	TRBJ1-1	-	CASSGGQWARSTEAFF	TGTGCCAGCAGTGGTGGACAGTGGGCCCGGAGCACTGAAGCTTTCTTT
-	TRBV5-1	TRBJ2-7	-	CASKTPATYEQYF	TGCGCCAGCAAGACACCGGCGACCTACGAGCAGTACTTC
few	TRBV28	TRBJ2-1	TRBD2	CASSIPPGLAESRSYNEQFF	TGTGCCAGCAGTATCCCGCCGGGACTAGCGGAGTCTCGCTCCTACAATGAGCAGTTCTTC
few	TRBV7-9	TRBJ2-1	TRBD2	CASSLTTSGKVEQFF	TGTGCCAGCAGCTTAACGACTAGCGGGAAGGTTGAGCAGTTCTTC
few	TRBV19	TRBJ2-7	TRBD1	CASSGTGGFYEQYF	TGTGCCAGTAGTGGCACAGGGGGCTTTTACGAGCAGTACTTC
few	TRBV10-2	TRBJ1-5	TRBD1	CASSVTGAGNQPQHF	TGCGCCAGCAGTGTAACAGGGGCGGGCAATCAGCCCCAGCATTTT
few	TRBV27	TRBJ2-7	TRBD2	CASSLRSGSPPSEQYF	TGTGCCAGCAGTCTACGTAGCGGGAGCCCCCCAAGCGAGCAGTACTTC
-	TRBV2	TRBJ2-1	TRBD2	CASSSASGRANEQFF	TGTGCCAGCAGTAGCGCTAGCGGGAGGGCCAATGAGCAGTTCTTC
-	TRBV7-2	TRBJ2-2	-	CASTVPARVVYTGELFF	TGTGCCAGCACGGTGCCCGCGAGGGTGGTTTACACCGGGGAGCTGTTTTTT
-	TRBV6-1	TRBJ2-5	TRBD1	CASSPGTGRETQYF	TGTGCCAGCAGTCCCGGGACAGGGAGGGAGACCCAGTACTTC
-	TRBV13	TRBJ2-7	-	CASSPRVDNYEQYF	TGTGCCAGCAGCCCGAGGGTTGACAATTACGAGCAGTACTTC
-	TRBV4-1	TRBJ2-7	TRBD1	CASSRKDRGSEQYF	TGCGCCAGCAGCCGCAAGGACAGGGGGAGCGAGCAGTACTTC
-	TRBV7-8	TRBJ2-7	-	CASSLAGDPGEYF	TGTGCCAGCAGCTTAGCGGGAGATCCTGGGGAGTACTTC
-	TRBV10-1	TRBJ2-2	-	CASSDGADNTGELFF	TGCGCCAGCAGTGATGGAGCGGATAACACCGGGGAGCTGTTTTTT
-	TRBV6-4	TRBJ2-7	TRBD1	CASSDRDRVCEQYF	TGTGCCAGCAGTGACCGGGACAGGGTATGCGAGCAGTACTTC